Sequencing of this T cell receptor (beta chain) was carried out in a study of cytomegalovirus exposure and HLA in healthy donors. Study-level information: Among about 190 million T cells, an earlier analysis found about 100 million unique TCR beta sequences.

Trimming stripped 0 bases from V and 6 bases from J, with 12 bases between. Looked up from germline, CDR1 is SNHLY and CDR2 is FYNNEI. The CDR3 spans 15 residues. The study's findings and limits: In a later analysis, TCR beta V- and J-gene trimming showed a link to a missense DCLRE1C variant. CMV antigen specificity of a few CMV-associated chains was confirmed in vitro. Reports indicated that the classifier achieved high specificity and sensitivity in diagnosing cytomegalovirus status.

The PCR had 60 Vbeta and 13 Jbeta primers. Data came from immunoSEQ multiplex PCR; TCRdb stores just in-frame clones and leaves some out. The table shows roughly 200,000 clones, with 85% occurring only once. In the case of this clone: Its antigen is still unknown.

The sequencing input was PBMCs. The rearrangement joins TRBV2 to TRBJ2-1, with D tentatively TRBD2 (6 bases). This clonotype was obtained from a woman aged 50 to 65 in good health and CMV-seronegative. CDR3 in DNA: TGTGCCAGCAGTGAAGCTAGCGGCCGGTTCAATGAGCAGTTCTTC. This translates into CASSEASGRFNEQFF.